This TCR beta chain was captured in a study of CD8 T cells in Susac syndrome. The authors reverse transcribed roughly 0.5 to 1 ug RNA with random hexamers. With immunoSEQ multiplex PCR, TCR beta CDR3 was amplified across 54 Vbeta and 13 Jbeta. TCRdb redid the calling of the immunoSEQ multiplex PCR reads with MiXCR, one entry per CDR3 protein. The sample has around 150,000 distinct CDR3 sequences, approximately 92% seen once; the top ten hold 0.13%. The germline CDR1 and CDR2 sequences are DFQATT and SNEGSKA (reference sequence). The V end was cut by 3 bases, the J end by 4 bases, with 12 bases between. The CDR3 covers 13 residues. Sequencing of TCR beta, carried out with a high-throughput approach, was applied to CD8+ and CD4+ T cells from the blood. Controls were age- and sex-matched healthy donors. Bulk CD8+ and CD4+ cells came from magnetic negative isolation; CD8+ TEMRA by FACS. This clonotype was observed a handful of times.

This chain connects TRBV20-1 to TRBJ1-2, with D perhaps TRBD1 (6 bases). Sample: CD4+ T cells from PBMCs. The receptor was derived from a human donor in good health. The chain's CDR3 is CSASEKGGYGYTF. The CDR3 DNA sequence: TGCAGTGCTAGTGAAAAAGGGGGCTATGGCTACACCTTC.